The 9 T cell receptor beta chains below were found in one sample sequenced in a study of Siglec-9 on CD8 T cells in melanoma. The protocol was immunoSEQ multiplex PCR, while the TCRdb copy is restricted to in-frame clones and leaves out a portion. The sample includes around 39,000 clones, 80% to 85% of them seen just once. The source material was Siglec-9- CD8+ T cells sorted from blood. All receptors come from a human donor in good health.

The chain is built from TRBV7-3 and TRBJ2-2; 8 positions match TRBD2. Germline CDR1 reads SGHTA; CDR2 reads FQGTGA. The CDR3 covers 17 residues. J lost 2 bases, V lost 7 bases, and 12 bases had no gene match. The chain's CDR3 is CASTPGERGSNTGELFF. DNA for the CDR3: TGTGCCAGCACCCCTGGGGAGCGGGGGAGTAACACCGGGGAGCTGTTTTTT.

The chain combines TRBV14 with TRBJ2-7; D is undetermined. Germline lookup yields CDR1 SGHDN and CDR2 FVKESK. V was cut by 4 bases and J by 1 base, with 8 bases left in between. The CDR3 runs to 13 residues. The CDR3 DNA is TGTGCCAGCAGCCCTCGTTGGTCCTACGAGCAGTACTTC. It codes for CASSPRWSYEQYF. The full variable domain, rest sourced from reference TRBV14 and TRBJ2-7, is EAGVTQFPSHSVIEKGQTVTLRCDPISGHDNLYWYRRVMGKEIKFLLHFVKESKQDESGMPNNRFLAERTGGTYSTLKVQPAELEDSGVYFCASSPRWSYEQYFGPGTRLTVT.

The chain carries TRBV11-3 and TRBJ2-7, with TRBD2 identical over 14 bases. This CDR3 is 17 amino acids long. V shed 4 bases, J shed 3 bases, and the junction held 8 bases outside the gene matches. The germline gives CDR1 SGHNT, CDR2 YENEEA. The CDR3 reads CASSSTGLAGGVYEQYF. The DNA for the CDR3 is TGTGCCAGCAGCTCGACTGGACTAGCGGGAGGCGTCTACGAGCAGTACTTC.

This chain connects TRBV6-5 to TRBJ2-1; 11 positions agree with TRBD1. The CDR3 is made up of 14 amino acids. Germline V CDR1 and CDR2: MNHEY, SVGAGI. The junction had 7 bases not matched to a gene; V was cut back by 6 bases and J by 9 bases. CDR3 in DNA: TGTGCCAGCAGCCCCGGGACAGGGGGGACTGAGCAGTTCTTC. Translating it yields CASSPGTGGTEQFF.

This clone has only one observation. The V call is TRBV6-5, the J call TRBJ2-2; D is uncertain. CDR3 length equals 14 residues. Germline loops: CDR1 MNHEY, CDR2 SVGAGI. Trimming cost V 0 bases and J 5 bases, with 7 bases left between them. The DNA of the CDR3 is TGTGCCAGCAGTTACTCCGTTGGAACCGGGGAGCTGTTTTTT. It specifies CASSYSVGTGELFF.

The chain carries TRBV10-3 and TRBJ2-7; maybe TRBD2 (5 bases). Trimming pared 4 bases from V and 3 bases from J, leaving 10 bases between. The CDR3 contains 13 residues. Germline V CDR1 and CDR2: ENHRY, SYGVKD. The CDR3 is CAISGPGGYEQYF. CDR3 nucleotides: TGTGCCATCAGTGGCCCTGGAGGCTACGAGCAGTACTTC.

This clone was picked up a small number of times. The V gene is TRBV28, the J gene TRBJ2-3; 11 bases agree with TRBD1. Germline V gene data show CDR1 as MDHEN and CDR2 as SYDVKM. This CDR3 is 15 amino acids long. V gave up 5 bases and J gave up 3 bases; unmatched junction bases: 4. The DNA of the CDR3 is TGTGCCAGCAGTCCCGGACAGGGGGCTACAGATACGCAGTATTTT. Amino acids: CASSPGQGATDTQYF.

The chain joins TRBV7-8 to TRBJ2-7, with a tentative D call TRBD1 (5 bases). The CDR3 contains 13 residues. Germline CDR1 SGHVS, CDR2 FQNEAQ. Between the trimmed V and J ends, which lost 5 bases and 5 bases, there was a span of 13 bases. The CDR3 loop is CASSVGDIDEQYF. DNA for the CDR3: TGTGCCAGCAGCGTAGGGGATATCGACGAGCAGTACTTC.

This clone was found once. The rearrangement uses TRBV19 and TRBJ2-7; tentatively, D is TRBD2 (6 bases). Germline CDR1 LNHDA, CDR2 SQIVND (reference sequence). The CDR3 consists of 13 residues. V was pared by 1 base and J by 5 bases, with 9 bases between. The CDR3 spells CASSIVGGDEQYF. The CDR3 nucleotides read TGTGCCAGTAGTATAGTGGGAGGTGACGAGCAGTACTTC.